These 20 T cell receptor beta chains were sequenced from one sample in a study of blood T cell repertoires in COVID-19 (dated by TCRdb to the early 2020s). The library was obtained by the immunoSEQ multiplex PCR assay. The clones in this table, taken by TCRdb from immuneACCESS, are in-frame only. Not every clone is retained; where verified, under half of the shortfall comes from an unresolved V gene, and the cause of the rest is unknown. The sample table contains fewer than 200,000 clones; only one count was recorded for roughly 85% of them. The leading ten clones occupy 15% to 20% of the sample. Source material: PBMCs or T cells enriched from blood (not recorded which). The receptors shown here come from a man in his 60s who had recovered from COVID-19.

This clone was picked up one time. The chain combines TRBV3-1 (or the pseudogene TRBV3-2) with TRBJ1-2; D not resolved. The CDR3 loop spans 13 amino acids. Germline CDR1 reads LGHDT; CDR2 reads YNNKEL (reference sequence). V lost 1 base and J lost 4, with 7 bases in between. CDR3: CASSQGAGYGYTF. CDR3 sequence (DNA): TGTGCCAGCAGCCAAGGGGCGGGCTATGGCTACACCTTC.

This clone showed up just once. V and J are TRBV6-5 and TRBJ1-6; the match to TRBD1 covers 10 bases. Per the germline V gene, CDR1 is MNHEY and CDR2 is SVGAGI. V lost 3 bases to trimming and J lost 6 bases; unmatched junction nucleotides: 2. The CDR3 has 15 residues. The CDR3 is CASSYRTGGNSPLHF. DNA of the CDR3: TGTGCCAGCAGTTATAGGACAGGGGGTAATTCACCCCTCCACTTT.

This clone occurred once. The chain couples TRBV7-8 to TRBJ1-2, with unresolved D. V was trimmed by 1 base and J by 8 bases, leaving 11 bases between them. Germline lookup yields CDR1 SGHVS and CDR2 FQNEAQ. There are 13 residues in the CDR3. The CDR3 loop is CASSLDGSGGYTF. CDR3 in DNA: TGTGCCAGCAGCTTAGACGGATCGGGAGGCTACACCTTC.

For the CDR3, the DNA is TGTGCCAGCAGCACCCCGGGACTAGCGGGGCGGGAGACCCAGTACTTC. Translated, it gives CASSTPGLAGRETQYF. The V gene is TRBV7-2, the J gene TRBJ2-5; 13 bases fit TRBD2. Germline V lookup: CDR1 SGHTA, CDR2 FQGNSA. The CDR3 is 16 amino acids. Trimming removed 5 bases from V and 5 bases from J; junction bases left unmatched: 8.

The chain carries TRBV5-5 and TRBJ1-1; TRBD1 aligns across 7 bases. In germline, CDR1 is SGHKS, CDR2 YYEKEE (reference sequence). The CDR3 is made up of 14 amino acids. V gave up 5 bases and J gave up 2 bases; unmatched junction bases: 6. The CDR3 DNA is TGTGCCAGCAGACGGGACAGCCCCAACACTGAAGCTTTCTTT. Translated: CASRRDSPNTEAFF.

The CDR3, as DNA: TGTGCCACCCAGGGGCAGGCCTATGGCTACACCTTC. Amino acid sequence: CATQGQAYGYTF. This rearrangement joins TRBV25-1 to TRBJ1-2; weak D call: TRBD1 (6 bases). Trimming took off 10 bases at V and 4 bases at J, with 13 bases between the two ends. The CDR3 totals 12 residues. Germline V lookup: CDR1 MGHDK, CDR2 SYGVNS.

This clone was observed a handful of times. The rearrangement links TRBV7-2 to TRBJ1-2; unclear D gene. Trimming removed 1 base from V and 1 base from J, with 4 bases in between. Germline CDR1 SGHTA, CDR2 FQGNSA. This CDR3 is 13 amino acids long. CDR3 amino acids: CASSLDNNYGYTF. CDR3 DNA: TGTGCCAGCAGCTTAGACAATAACTATGGCTACACCTTC.

The gene calls are TRBV28 and TRBJ2-3; TRBD2 matches 8 bases. This CDR3 contains 12 residues. The ends lost 7 bases at V and 6 bases at J; junction bases unmatched: 3. Germline loops: CDR1 MDHEN, CDR2 SYDVKM. In DNA form, the CDR3 reads TGTGCCAGCAACCCGGGAGGGGATACGCAGTATTTT. It specifies CASNPGGDTQYF.

This clone was recorded a few times. CDR3 amino acids: CASSQALGVPQETQYF. The CDR3 nucleotides are TGTGCCAGCAGCCAAGCCCTCGGGGTACCTCAAGAGACCCAGTACTTC. The chain uses TRBV4-2 and TRBJ2-5; D might be TRBD2 (5 bases). The CDR3 runs 16 residues. Germline assignment: CDR1 LGHNA and CDR2 YNFKEQ. Trimming took off 1 base at V and 2 bases at J, with 14 bases between the two ends.

The chain has TRBV7-9 and TRBJ1-4; D is unresolved. Germline V CDR1 and CDR2: SEHNR, FQNEAQ (reference sequence). V dropped 4 bases and J dropped 5 bases, with 11 bases sitting between them. The CDR3 has 14 amino acids. The CDR3 DNA follows: TGTGCCAGCAGCTCCATCCGGGGAAATGAAAAACTGTTTTTT. This codes for CASSSIRGNEKLFF. Full variable domain (missing parts from reference TRBV7-9 and TRBJ1-4): DTGVSQNPRHKITKRGQNVTFRCDPISEHNRLYWYRQTLGQGPEFLTYFQNEAQLEKSRLLSDRFSAERPKGSFSTLEIQRTEQGDSAMYLCASSSIRGNEKLFFGSGTQLSVL.

The V and J genes are TRBV6-5 and TRBJ1-2; tentative D call: TRBD1 (6 bases). Trimming removed 5 bases from V and 4 bases from J, with 14 bases in between. CDR1 is MNHEY and CDR2 is SVGAGI in the germline V gene. This CDR3 comprises 14 residues. In nucleotides, the CDR3 is TGTGCCAGCAGTCAACGGACAGTTCTCTATGGCTACACCTTC. Its translation: CASSQRTVLYGYTF.

The table lists this clone with a few counts. The chain recombines TRBV2 with TRBJ2-7, with D possibly matching TRBD1 (5 bases). The CDR3 consists of 14 residues. CDR1 and CDR2 (germline): SNHLY, FYNNEI. With 8 bases removed from V and 4 bases from J, the gap between germline ends came to 18 bases. The CDR3 DNA follows: TGTGCCAGCCTTCAAAGAGGCAGGGTGTACGAGCAGTACTTC. This gives the protein CASLQRGRVYEQYF.

The CDR3 is CASSSETRQGANEQYF. CDR3 bases: TGTGCCAGCAGCTCAGAAACCCGACAGGGTGCAAACGAGCAGTACTTC. V and J are TRBV5-8 and TRBJ2-7, with TRBD1 matching over 7 bases. The CDR3 is 16 residues long. CDR1 is SGHTS, CDR2 YDEGEE, per germline. With 3 bases clipped from V and 5 bases from J, the junction kept 14 bases outside the gene matches.

This clone was recorded a few times. The chain links TRBV5-1 to TRBJ2-1, with TRBD2 matching 10 bases. Germline values: CDR1 SGHRS, CDR2 YFSETQ. Trimming cost V 0 bases and J 3 bases; bases outside gene matches: 3. This CDR3 contains 16 residues. This CDR3 reads CASSLGLAGDYNEQFF. The DNA for the CDR3 is TGCGCCAGCAGCTTGGGGCTAGCGGGAGACTACAATGAGCAGTTCTTC.

V is TRBV7-3 and J is TRBJ1-2, with TRBD1 matching 11 bases. The germline CDR1 and CDR2 sequences are SGHTA and FQGTGA. CDR3 size: 17 residues. V was pared by 0 bases and J by 3 bases, with 6 bases of the junction left unmatched. CDR3 sequence: CASSLTGTGGRYYGYTF. DNA for the CDR3: TGTGCCAGCAGCTTAACCGGGACAGGGGGTCGGTACTATGGCTACACCTTC.

The genes are TRBV2 and TRBJ2-7; TRBD2 matches at 8 bases. Trimming cost V 6 bases and J 6 bases; bases outside gene matches: 7. Germline CDR1 is SNHLY and CDR2 is FYNNEI. The CDR3 extends over 13 amino acids. This CDR3 reads CASRSGLVSEQYF. The DNA of the CDR3 is TGTGCCAGCAGGTCGGGACTAGTAAGCGAGCAGTACTTC.

The V and J genes are TRBV6-5 and TRBJ1-6, with D possibly matching TRBD1 (5 bases). Trimming removed 6 bases from V and 2 bases from J, with 11 bases in between. Germline V CDR1 and CDR2: MNHEY, SVGAGI. The CDR3 has 15 residues. The CDR3: CASRLDSPYNSPLHF. DNA of the CDR3: TGTGCCAGCAGATTAGACAGTCCCTATAATTCACCCCTCCACTTT.

V usage is TRBV13 and J usage is TRBJ2-3, with D tentatively TRBD2 (6 bases). Germline CDR1 is PRHDT and CDR2 is FYEKMQ (reference sequence). Trimming removed 5 bases from V and 4 bases from J, with 28 bases in between. This CDR3 is 19 amino acids long. The CDR3 protein is CASSPPRDWFRERADTQYF. Here the CDR3 DNA reads TGTGCCAGCAGCCCCCCCCGGGACTGGTTCCGGGAGCGGGCAGATACGCAGTATTTT.

This clone was detected a few times. This chain joins TRBV15 and TRBJ1-6; 9 nucleotides agree with TRBD1. Germline trimming cut 2 bases from V and 8 bases from J; bases unmatched to any gene: 7. The CDR3 has 16 amino acids. Germline V gives CDR1 LNHNV, CDR2 YYDKDF (reference sequence). The DNA of the CDR3 is TGTGCCACCAGCAGACCCAGACAGGGGGGTTATTCACCCCTCCACTTT. This gives the protein CATSRPRQGGYSPLHF.

The chain's CDR3 is CASSQWAGGRNSGNTIYF. The CDR3 bases are TGTGCCAGCAGCCAATGGGCCGGGGGGCGAAACTCTGGAAACACCATATATTTT. The V call is TRBV7-9, the J call TRBJ1-3, with D perhaps matching TRBD1 (6 bases). V was trimmed by 5 bases and J by 0 bases, leaving 20 bases between them. The V gene's germline CDR1 is SEHNR and CDR2 FQNEAQ (reference sequence). CDR3 length: 18 amino acids.